The present T cell receptor beta chain was sequenced within a study of CD8+ T cells in alopecia areata. For the study at large: Tofacitinib ran 6 to 18 months, followed by 6 months off drug.

RNA was isolated and reverse transcribed to cDNA, the sequencing template. The assay was immunoSEQ multiplex PCR, and TCRdb's table has in-frame clones only and misses some. The sample has 140,000 to 150,000 clones, 45% to 60% seen once; the top ten hold approximately 15%. Study-level results: Clonality in lesional scalp, especially alopecia totalis/universalis, exceeded that of normal scalp. Any link of baseline CD8+ expansion to response, resting on one nonresponder, remains uncertain.

Treatment in this sample: oral pan-JAK inhibitor, 5-10 mg twice daily. Investigators sorted PBMCs to obtain both CD4+ and CD8+ T cells. Regarding this clone: Antigen specificity is unknown.

The CDR3 has 13 residues. Germline values: CDR1 MNHEY, CDR2 SVGAGI. The V gene lost 2 bases and the J gene lost 8 bases, with 12 bases spanning the gap. The chain employs TRBV6-5 and TRBJ1-2; D uncertain. The source was CD8+ T cells sorted from blood, collected at week 4, from a patient treated with tofacitinib. This clonotype was obtained from a human donor with alopecia areata. For the CDR3, the DNA is TGTGCCAGCAGTTACGCGGAAGAGGCGGGCTACACCTTC. Translated: CASSYAEEAGYTF.